The next 19 T cell receptor beta chains were all read from a single sample in a study of T cell repertoires in cytomegalovirus infection. From the reads, TCRdb called clonotypes with MiXCR, one entry per CDR3 protein. The table includes 110,000 or so distinct CDR3 sequences, around 31% detected once. Their target antigens are unknown. Sequencing was performed on CD8+ T cells from cultured PBMCs, taken from culture after CMV antigen stimulation. These receptors were collected from a human donor in good health (CMV status not recorded). Some clones in this sample may be carry-over from other donors' samples.

This clonotype came up many times. The chain joins TRBV27 to TRBJ1-1; 7 bases fit TRBD1. Germline CDR1 MNHEY, CDR2 SMNVEV (reference sequence). Trimming took 5 bases from V and 0 from J; bases not matched to a gene: 9. The CDR3 runs 16 residues. The CDR3 DNA reads as TGTGCCAGCAGTCCCCACGGGACAGAAATGAACACTGAAGCTTTCTTT. This codes for CASSPHGTEMNTEAFF.

Details on this clonotype: This may come from a read error, since a much larger clone is one base off. The gene calls are TRBV12-3 or TRBV12-4 and TRBJ2-1, with 11 bases matching TRBD2. The V and J ends lost 3 bases and 8 bases, in that order; junction bases with no gene match: 6. The CDR3 length is 15 residues. Here the CDR3 reads CASSFFSGGVHEQFF. CDR3 DNA sequence: TGTGCCAGCAGTTTCTTTAGCGGGGGGGTCCATGAGCAGTTCTTC.

This CDR3 is CASSLHAGPGYEQYF. For the CDR3, the DNA is TGCGCCAGCAGCCTGCACGCGGGGCCAGGTTACGAGCAGTACTTC. The J gene is TRBJ2-7, the V gene TRBV4-1, with TRBD2 as a possible D gene (6 bases). Trimming pared 4 bases from V and 4 bases from J, leaving 17 bases between. Germline V gene sequence: CDR1 MGHRA, CDR2 YSYEKL. The CDR3 has 15 amino acids.

This clonotype was observed a few times. The genes are TRBV25-1 and TRBJ2-7, with D possibly being TRBD2 (6 bases). The germline V gene has CDR1 MGHDK and CDR2 SYGVNS. The V end was cut by 3 bases, the J end by 2 bases, with 11 bases between. CDR3 length: 14 residues. The CDR3 coding sequence is TGTGCCAGCAGTGATACGGGGGAGACCTACGAGCAGTACTTC. Protein sequence: CASSDTGETYEQYF.

This clonotype was recorded a few times. The chain has TRBV6-1 and TRBJ2-3; 8 positions agree with TRBD2. The J segment lost 6 bases and the V segment lost 5 bases, leaving 10 bases of the junction unmatched. Per germline, CDR1 MNHNS and CDR2 SASEGT. The CDR3 consists of 15 residues. CDR3 nucleotide sequence: TGTGCCAGCAGTCGGGGGGGGATGAACACGGATACGCAGTATTTT. The encoded protein is CASSRGGMNTDTQYF.

The table lists this clonotype with a few counts. The J gene is TRBJ1-5, the V gene TRBV27, with D uncertain. Germline V gene data show CDR1 as MNHEY and CDR2 as SMNVEV (reference sequence). V was pared by 3 bases and J by 3 bases, with 9 bases between. This CDR3 region has 14 residues. The CDR3 is CASSLHALNQPQHF. CDR3 DNA: TGTGCCAGCAGTTTGCATGCGCTCAATCAGCCCCAGCATTTT.

This clonotype was seen a handful of times. The V gene is TRBV4-1, the J gene TRBJ1-6; D not resolved. V lost 0 bases to trimming and J lost 10 bases, with 10 bases between them. From germline, CDR1 is MGHRA and CDR2 YSYEKL. The CDR3 consists of 14 residues. CDR3 DNA sequence: TGCGCCAGCAGCCAAGACCACACTTTATCACCCCTCCACTTT. Its protein product is CASSQDHTLSPLHF.

The V call is TRBV7-9, the J call TRBJ1-4; the D gene is possibly TRBD1 (5 bases). The CDR3 has 15 residues. V dropped 0 bases and J dropped 6 bases, with 11 bases sitting between them. Per germline, CDR1 SEHNR and CDR2 FQNEAQ (reference sequence). The CDR3 DNA reads TGTGCCAGCAGCTTAGCCCAGGACAAGGATGAAAAACTGTTTTTT. Encoded protein: CASSLAQDKDEKLFF.

The J gene is TRBJ1-5, the V gene TRBV28; D ambiguous. V was shortened by 0 bases and J by 7 bases, with 10 bases between the two germline ends. The CDR3 consists of 14 residues. Germline loops: CDR1 MDHEN, CDR2 SYDVKM. CDR3 in amino acids: CASSLWDSGQPQHF. The DNA of the CDR3 is TGTGCCAGCAGTTTATGGGACTCGGGACAGCCCCAGCATTTT.

The rearrangement uses TRBV5-1 and TRBJ1-2; a weak D match, TRBD1 (5 bases). The ends were cut back, 6 bases at V and 6 bases at J, with 18 bases in the middle. The CDR3 is made up of 14 amino acids. Germline V gene sequence: CDR1 SGHRS, CDR2 YFSETQ. The CDR3 loop reads CASNTSPGGDGYTF. CDR3 nucleotide sequence: TGCGCCAGCAACACCTCACCAGGAGGGGATGGCTACACCTTC. Together with reference TRBV5-1 and TRBJ1-2, the CDR3 gives the full variable domain: KAGVTQTPRYLIKTRGQQVTLSCSPISGHRSVSWYQQTPGQGLQFLFEYFSETQRNKGNFPGRFSGRQFSNSRSEMNVSTLELGDSALYLCASNTSPGGDGYTFGSGTRLTVV.

V and J are TRBV12-3 or TRBV12-4 and TRBJ1-2, with D maybe TRBD1 (5 bases). The CDR3 is 11 residues long. The germline V and J ends were trimmed by 6 bases and 13 bases, with 15 bases remaining between them. The CDR3 here is CASSLGDRRTF. The CDR3 coding sequence is TGTGCCAGCAGCCTTGGGGACCGTCGCACCTTC.

This clonotype showed up many times. This chain links TRBV24-1 with TRBJ2-7, with D perhaps matching TRBD1 (5 bases). V dropped 1 base and J dropped 3 bases, with 12 bases sitting between them. The CDR3 has 15 residues. The germline gives CDR1 KGHDR, CDR2 SFDVKD. The CDR3 loop is CATSDFQLRVYEQYF. In DNA form, the CDR3 reads TGTGCCACCAGTGATTTCCAACTCAGGGTCTACGAGCAGTACTTC.

V usage is TRBV9 and J usage is TRBJ2-1, with D tentatively TRBD1 (6 bases). Trimming removed 1 base from V and 7 bases from J, with 6 bases in between. This CDR3 is 12 amino acids long. Germline V lookup: CDR1 SGDLS, CDR2 YYNGEE. The CDR3 reads CASSVQGNEQFF. The CDR3 coding sequence is TGTGCCAGCAGCGTACAGGGGAATGAGCAGTTCTTC.

The CDR3 reads CASRSSGGRVAYEQYF. Here the CDR3 DNA reads TGTGCCAGCAGGTCCTCCGGGGGCAGGGTCGCCTACGAGCAGTACTTC. The rearrangement links TRBV6-2 or TRBV6-3 to TRBJ2-7; the D gene could be TRBD1 or TRBD2 (6 bases each). The CDR3 has 16 residues. Germline CDR1 and CDR2: MNHEY and SVGEGT. V lost 6 bases, J lost 2 bases, and 20 bases lay in between.

This clonotype was detected many times. The chain has TRBV6-1 and TRBJ2-7; D possibly corresponds to TRBD1 (5 bases). CDR1 and CDR2 from the germline V gene are MNHNS and SASEGT. The CDR3 extends over 14 amino acids. V lost 3 bases and J lost 2, with 11 bases in between. In DNA form, the CDR3 reads TGTGCCAGCAGTGAGACAGCAACCACCTACGAGCAGTACTTC. This translates into CASSETATTYEQYF.

The sample holds many counts of this clonotype. The chain carries TRBV12-3 or TRBV12-4 and TRBJ2-3; 9 bases fit TRBD2. J was trimmed by 2 bases and V by 4 bases; bases with no gene match: 4. CDR3 length: 15 residues. The CDR3 here is CASSWTSVATDTQYF. The CDR3 DNA sequence: TGTGCCAGCAGTTGGACTAGCGTTGCCACAGATACGCAGTATTTT.

In its sample, this clonotype was seen a few times. The rearrangement uses TRBV5-6 and TRBJ2-7, with a tentative D call TRBD2 (5 bases). This CDR3 comprises 14 residues. CDR1 is SGHDT, CDR2 YYEEEE, per germline. V shed 4 bases and J shed 7 bases, with 18 bases lying between them. CDR3 sequence: CASSLEEGSREQYF. The DNA for the CDR3 is TGTGCCAGCAGCCTTGAAGAGGGTAGCAGGGAGCAGTACTTC. Full variable domain (rest looked up from reference TRBV5-6 and TRBJ2-7): DAGVTQSPTHLIKTRGQQVTLRCSPKSGHDTVSWYQQALGQGPQFIFQYYEEEERQRGNFPDRFSGHQFPNYSSELNVNALLLGDSALYLCASSLEEGSREQYFGPGTRLTVT.

This clonotype was counted only a few times. J is TRBJ2-3 and V is TRBV7-2; D not certain. The CDR3 contains 13 residues. The germline V gene encodes CDR1 SGHTA and CDR2 FQGNSA. With 2 bases removed from V and 3 bases from J, the gap between germline ends came to 6 bases. CDR3 amino acids: CASSLFFTDTQYF. The DNA for the CDR3 is TGTGCCAGCAGCTTATTCTTTACAGATACGCAGTATTTT.

This clonotype was counted only a few times. V usage is TRBV20-1 and J usage is TRBJ1-5; weak D call: TRBD1 (6 bases). The length of the CDR3 is 15 residues. CDR1 and CDR2 (germline): DFQATT, SNEGSKA (reference sequence). Trimming removed 0 bases from V and 3 bases from J, with 12 bases in between. The CDR3 DNA is TGCAGTGCTAGAGACCGGGACAATAACAATCAGCCCCAGCATTTT. As protein: CSARDRDNNNQPQHF.